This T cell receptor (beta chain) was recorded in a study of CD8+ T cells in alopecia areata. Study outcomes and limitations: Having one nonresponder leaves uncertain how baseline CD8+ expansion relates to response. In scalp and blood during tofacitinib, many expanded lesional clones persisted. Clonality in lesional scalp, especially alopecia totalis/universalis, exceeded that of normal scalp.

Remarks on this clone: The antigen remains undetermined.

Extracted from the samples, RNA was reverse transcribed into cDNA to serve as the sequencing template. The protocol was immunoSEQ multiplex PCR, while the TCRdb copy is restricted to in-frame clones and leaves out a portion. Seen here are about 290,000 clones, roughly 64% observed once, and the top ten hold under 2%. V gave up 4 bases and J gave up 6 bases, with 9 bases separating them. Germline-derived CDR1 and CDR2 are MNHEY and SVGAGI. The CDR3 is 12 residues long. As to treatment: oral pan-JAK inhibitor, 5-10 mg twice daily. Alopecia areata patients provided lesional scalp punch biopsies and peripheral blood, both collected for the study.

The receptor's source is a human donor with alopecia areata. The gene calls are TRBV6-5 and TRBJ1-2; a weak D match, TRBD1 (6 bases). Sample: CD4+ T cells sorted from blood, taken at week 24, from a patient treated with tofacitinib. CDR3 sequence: CASSWGPDGYTF. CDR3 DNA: TGTGCCAGCAGTTGGGGGCCGGATGGCTACACCTTC.